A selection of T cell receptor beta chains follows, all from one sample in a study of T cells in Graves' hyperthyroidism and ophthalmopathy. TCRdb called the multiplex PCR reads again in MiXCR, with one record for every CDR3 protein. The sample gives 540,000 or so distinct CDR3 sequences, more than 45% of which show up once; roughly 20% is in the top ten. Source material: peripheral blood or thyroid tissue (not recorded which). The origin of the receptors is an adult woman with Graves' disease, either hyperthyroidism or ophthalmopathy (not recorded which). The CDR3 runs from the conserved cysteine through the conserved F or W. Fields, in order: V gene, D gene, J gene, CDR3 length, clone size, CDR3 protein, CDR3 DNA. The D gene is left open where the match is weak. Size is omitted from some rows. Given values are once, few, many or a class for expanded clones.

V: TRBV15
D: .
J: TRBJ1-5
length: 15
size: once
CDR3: CATSRDNSPIQPQHF
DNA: TGTGCCACCAGCAGAGATAACAGTCCTATTCAGCCCCAGCATTTT

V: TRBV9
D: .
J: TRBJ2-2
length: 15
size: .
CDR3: CASSPRTVSPGELFF
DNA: TGTGCCAGCAGCCCCCGGACAGTCTCCCCCGGGGAGCTGTTTTTT

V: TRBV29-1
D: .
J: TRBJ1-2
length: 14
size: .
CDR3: CSPRTYSLIYGYTF
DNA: TGCAGCCCTCGGACCTACTCACTTATCTATGGCTACACCTTC

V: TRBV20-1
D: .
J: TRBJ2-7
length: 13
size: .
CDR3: CSAAGTNSYEQYF
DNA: TGCAGTGCCGCGGGGACAAACTCCTACGAGCAGTACTTC

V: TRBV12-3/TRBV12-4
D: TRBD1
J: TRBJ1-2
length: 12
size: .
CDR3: CASGNRGYGYTF
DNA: TGTGCCAGCGGCAACAGGGGATATGGCTACACCTTC

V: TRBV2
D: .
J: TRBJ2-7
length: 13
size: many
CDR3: CASSEAKVYEQYF
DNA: TGTGCCAGCAGTGAAGCGAAGGTCTACGAGCAGTACTTC

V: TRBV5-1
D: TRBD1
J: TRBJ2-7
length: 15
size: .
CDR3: CASTERGTGIGEQYF
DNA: TGCGCCAGCACCGAGAGGGGGACAGGGATCGGCGAGCAGTACTTC

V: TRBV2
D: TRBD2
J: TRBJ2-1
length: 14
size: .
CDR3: CASKGLAGVNEQFF
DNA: TGTGCCAGTAAGGGACTAGCGGGAGTCAATGAGCAGTTCTTC

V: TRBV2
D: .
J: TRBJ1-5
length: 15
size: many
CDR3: CASSGNRASNQPQHF
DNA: TGTGCCAGCAGTGGCAACAGGGCCAGCAATCAGCCCCAGCATTTT

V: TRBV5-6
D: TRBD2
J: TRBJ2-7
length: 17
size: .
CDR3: CASSLVYAGVASYEQYF
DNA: TGTGCCAGCAGCTTGGTTTACGCGGGAGTGGCCAGCTACGAGCAGTACTTC

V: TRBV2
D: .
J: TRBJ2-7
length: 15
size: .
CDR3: CASSEAAEPSYEQYF
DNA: TGTGCCAGCAGTGAAGCGGCGGAACCCTCCTACGAGCAGTACTTC

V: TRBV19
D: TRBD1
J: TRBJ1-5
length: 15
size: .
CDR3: CASSRTGVSNQPQHF
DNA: TGTGCCAGTAGTAGGACAGGGGTCAGCAATCAGCCCCAGCATTTT

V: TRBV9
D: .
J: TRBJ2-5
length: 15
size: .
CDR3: CASSPWDRAQETQYF
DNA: TGTGCCAGCAGCCCTTGGGATAGGGCACAAGAGACCCAGTACTTC

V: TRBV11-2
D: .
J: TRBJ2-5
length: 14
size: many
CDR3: CASSIQGSVETQYF
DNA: TGTGCCAGCAGCATACAGGGCTCCGTAGAGACCCAGTACTTC

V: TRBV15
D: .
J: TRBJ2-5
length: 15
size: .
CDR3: CATSRDSFGQETQYF
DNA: TGTGCCACCAGCAGAGATAGCTTCGGGCAAGAGACCCAGTACTTC

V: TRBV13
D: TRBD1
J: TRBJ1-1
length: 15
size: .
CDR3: CASSRGQVGVTEAFF
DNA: TGTGCCAGCAGTAGGGGACAGGTAGGGGTCACTGAAGCTTTCTTT

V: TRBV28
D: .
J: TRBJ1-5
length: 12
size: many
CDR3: CASSWRNQPQHF
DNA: TGTGCCAGCAGTTGGCGCAATCAGCCCCAGCATTTT

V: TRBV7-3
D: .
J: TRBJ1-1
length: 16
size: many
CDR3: CASSLNGPRGNTEAFF
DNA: TGTGCCAGCAGCTTAAATGGTCCCAGGGGGAACACTGAAGCTTTCTTT

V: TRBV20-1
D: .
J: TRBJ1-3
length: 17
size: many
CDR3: CSARDLRGQPNGNTIYF
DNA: TGCAGTGCTAGAGATCTTAGAGGACAGCCGAACGGAAACACCATATATTTT

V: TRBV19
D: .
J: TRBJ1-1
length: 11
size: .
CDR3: CASSMSGAAFF
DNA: TGTGCCAGTAGTATGTCCGGAGCGGCTTTCTTT

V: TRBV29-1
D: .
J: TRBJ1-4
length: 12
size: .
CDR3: CSVRGTNEKLFF
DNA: TGCAGCGTTCGCGGGACTAATGAAAAACTGTTTTTT

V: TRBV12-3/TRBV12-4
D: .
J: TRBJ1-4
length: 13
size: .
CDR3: CAISDREQEKLFF
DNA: TGTGCCATCAGTGATAGGGAACAAGAAAAACTGTTTTTT

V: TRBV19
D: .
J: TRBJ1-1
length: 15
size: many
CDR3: CASSISWTMNTEAFF
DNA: TGTGCCAGTAGTATCTCTTGGACGATGAACACTGAAGCTTTCTTT

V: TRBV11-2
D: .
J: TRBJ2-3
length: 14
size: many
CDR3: CASSLSGMGDTQYF
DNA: TGTGCCAGCAGCTTATCCGGGATGGGGGATACGCAGTATTTT

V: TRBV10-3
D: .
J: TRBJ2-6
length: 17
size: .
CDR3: CAISSGTPFTGANVLTF
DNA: TGTGCCATCAGCTCCGGGACACCTTTCACTGGGGCCAACGTCCTGACTTTC

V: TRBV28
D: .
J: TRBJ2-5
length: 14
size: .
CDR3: CASSIPGTLKTQYF
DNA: TGTGCCAGCAGCATTCCCGGGACACTAAAGACCCAGTACTTC

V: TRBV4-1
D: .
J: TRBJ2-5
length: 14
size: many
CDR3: CASSQGPGKETQYF
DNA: TGCGCCAGCAGCCAAGGACCAGGGAAGGAGACCCAGTACTTC

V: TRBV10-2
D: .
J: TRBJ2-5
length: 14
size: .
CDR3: CASSESEGRETQYF
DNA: TGCGCCAGCAGTGAATCAGAGGGCAGAGAGACCCAGTACTTC

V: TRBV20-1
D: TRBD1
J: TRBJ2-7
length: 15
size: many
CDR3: CSAPPDRGSSYEQYF
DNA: TGCAGTGCCCCCCCGGACAGGGGGTCCTCCTACGAGCAGTACTTC

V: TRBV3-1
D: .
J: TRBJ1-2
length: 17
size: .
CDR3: CASSQGRTLQGSYGYTF
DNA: TGTGCCAGCAGCCAAGGACGCACATTGCAGGGGAGCTATGGCTACACCTTC

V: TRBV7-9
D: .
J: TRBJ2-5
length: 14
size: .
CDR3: CASRGGPLQETQYF
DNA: TGTGCCAGCAGGGGGGGACCTTTACAAGAGACCCAGTACTTT

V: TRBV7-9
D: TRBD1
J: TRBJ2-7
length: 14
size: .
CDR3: CASSWPGQGDKQYF
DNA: TGTGCCAGCAGTTGGCCGGGACAGGGCGACAAGCAGTACTTC

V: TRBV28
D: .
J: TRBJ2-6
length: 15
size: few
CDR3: CASRSTGYGANVLTF
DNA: TGTGCCAGCAGATCTACAGGGTACGGGGCCAACGTCCTGACTTTC

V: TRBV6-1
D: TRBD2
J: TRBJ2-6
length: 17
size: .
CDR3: CAIREAGGTSGANVLTF
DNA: TGTGCCATCAGGGAAGCGGGAGGGACCTCTGGGGCCAACGTCCTGACTTTC

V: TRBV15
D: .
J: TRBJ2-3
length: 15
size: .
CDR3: CATSTSLTGGDTQYF
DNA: TGTGCCACCAGCACAAGCCTGACAGGTGGGGATACGCAGTATTTT

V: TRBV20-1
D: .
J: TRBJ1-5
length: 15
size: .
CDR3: CSARPDGDSNQPQHF
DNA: TGCAGTGCTAGACCCGACGGAGATAGCAATCAGCCCCAGCATTTT

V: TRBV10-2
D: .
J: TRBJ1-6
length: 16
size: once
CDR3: CVSRRRGSPYNAPLHF
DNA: TGCGTCAGCAGGCGTCGAGGTTCACCCTATAATGCACCCCTCCACTTT

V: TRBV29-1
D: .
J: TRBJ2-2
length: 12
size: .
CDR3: CSVWSNTGELFF
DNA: TGCAGCGTTTGGTCCAACACCGGGGAGCTGTTTTTT

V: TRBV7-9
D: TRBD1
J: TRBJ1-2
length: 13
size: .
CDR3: CASSFLTGGGYTF
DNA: TGTGCCAGCAGCTTCCTGACAGGGGGTGGCTACACCTTC

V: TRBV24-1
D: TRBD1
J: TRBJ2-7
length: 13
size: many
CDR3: CASAGTDSYEQYF
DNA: TGTGCCTCAGCCGGGACAGATTCCTACGAGCAGTACTTC

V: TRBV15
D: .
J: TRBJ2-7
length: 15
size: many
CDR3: CATSRDIGVSYEQYF
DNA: TGTGCCACCAGCAGAGATATCGGAGTAAGCTACGAGCAGTACTTC

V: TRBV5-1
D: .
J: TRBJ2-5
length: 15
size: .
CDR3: CASSLNQGGGETQYF
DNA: TGCGCCAGCAGCTTGAACCAGGGCGGTGGGGAGACCCAGTACTTC

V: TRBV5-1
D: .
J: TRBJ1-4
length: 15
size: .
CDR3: CASSLGGNTNEKLFF
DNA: TGCGCCAGCAGCTTGGGGGGAAACACAAATGAAAAACTGTTTTTT

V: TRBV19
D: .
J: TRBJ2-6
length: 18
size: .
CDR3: CASSVATGVGSGTNVLTF
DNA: TGTGCCAGTAGCGTCGCAACGGGAGTCGGTTCGGGGACCAACGTCCTGACTTTC

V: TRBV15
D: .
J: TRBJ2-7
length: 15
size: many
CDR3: CATSRDLEQGYEQYF
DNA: TGTGCCACCAGCAGAGATCTGGAACAGGGCTACGAGCAGTACTTC

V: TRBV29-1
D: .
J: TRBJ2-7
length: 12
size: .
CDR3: CSVTGPTYEQYF
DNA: TGCAGCGTAACGGGCCCTACCTACGAGCAGTACTTC

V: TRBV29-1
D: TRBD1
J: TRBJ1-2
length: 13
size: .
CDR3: CSSPEGANYGYTF
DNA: TGCAGCAGCCCCGAGGGGGCCAACTATGGCTACACCTTC

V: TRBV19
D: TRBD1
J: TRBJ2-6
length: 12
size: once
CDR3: CASTPGQGAEAF
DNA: TGTGCCAGTACGCCGGGACAGGGAGCTGAAGCTTTC

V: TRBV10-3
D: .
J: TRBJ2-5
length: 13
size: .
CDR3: CAIRGDRGETQYF
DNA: TGTGCCATCAGGGGCGACCGCGGAGAGACCCAGTACTTC

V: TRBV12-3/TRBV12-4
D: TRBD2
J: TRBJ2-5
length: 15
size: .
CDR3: CASTPVQAGGETQYF
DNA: TGTGCCAGCACCCCCGTTCAAGCGGGAGGGGAGACCCAGTACTTC

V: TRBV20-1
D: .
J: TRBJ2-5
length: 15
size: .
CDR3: CSARSVAGIGETQYF
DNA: TGCAGTGCTAGGTCGGTGGCGGGGATCGGTGAGACCCAGTACTTC

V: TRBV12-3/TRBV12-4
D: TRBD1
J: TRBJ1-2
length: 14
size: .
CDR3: CASRSSGQGDGYTF
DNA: TGTGCCAGCAGGTCGTCGGGACAGGGTGATGGCTACACCTTC

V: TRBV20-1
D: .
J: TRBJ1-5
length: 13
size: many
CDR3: CSARSAGNQPQHF
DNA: TGCAGTGCTAGGTCGGCAGGGAATCAGCCCCAGCATTTT

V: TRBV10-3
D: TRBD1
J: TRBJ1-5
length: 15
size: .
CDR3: CAISEGQGYNQPQHF
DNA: TGTGCCATCAGTGAGGGACAGGGCTACAATCAGCCCCAGCATTTT

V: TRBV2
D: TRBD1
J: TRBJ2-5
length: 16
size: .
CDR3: CASKVPGQGGRETQYF
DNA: TGTGCCAGCAAGGTCCCCGGACAGGGGGGACGGGAGACCCAGTACTTC

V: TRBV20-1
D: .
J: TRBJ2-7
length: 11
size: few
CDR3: CSASWEYEQYF
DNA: TGCAGTGCTAGTTGGGAGTACGAGCAGTACTTC

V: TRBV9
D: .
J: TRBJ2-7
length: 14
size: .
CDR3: CASSHEQSVYEQYF
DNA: TGCGCCAGCAGCCATGAACAGTCAGTCTACGAGCAGTACTTC